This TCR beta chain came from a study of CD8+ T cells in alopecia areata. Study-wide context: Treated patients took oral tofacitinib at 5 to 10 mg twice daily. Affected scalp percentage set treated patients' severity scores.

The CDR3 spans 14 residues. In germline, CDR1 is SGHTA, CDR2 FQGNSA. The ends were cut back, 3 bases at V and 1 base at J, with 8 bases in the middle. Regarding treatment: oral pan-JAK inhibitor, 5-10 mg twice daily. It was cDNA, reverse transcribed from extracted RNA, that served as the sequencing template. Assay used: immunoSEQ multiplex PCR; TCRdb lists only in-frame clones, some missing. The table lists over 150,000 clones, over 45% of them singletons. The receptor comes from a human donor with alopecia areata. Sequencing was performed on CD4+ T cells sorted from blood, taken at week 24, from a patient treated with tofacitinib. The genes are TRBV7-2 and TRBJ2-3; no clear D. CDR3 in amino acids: CASSFNAGTDTQYF. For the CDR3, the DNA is TGTGCCAGCAGCTTCAACGCGGGCACAGATACGCAGTATTTT.